The 28 T cell receptor beta chains in this list originate from one sample, sequenced in a study of cytomegalovirus exposure and HLA in healthy donors. Researchers ran the PCR with 60 Vbeta and 13 Jbeta primers. The assay was immunoSEQ multiplex PCR, and TCRdb's table has in-frame clones only and misses some. The sample holds approximately 53,000 clones, over 60% seen once. The source material was PBMCs. The origin of the receptors is a woman between 45 and 60 years old in good health and CMV-seronegative.

The rearrangement uses TRBV7-9 and TRBJ1-2; no definite D call. CDR1 and CDR2 (germline): SEHNR, FQNEAQ (reference sequence). V was trimmed by 3 bases and J by 8 bases, leaving 13 bases between them. The CDR3 is 13 residues long. CDR3 sequence (DNA): TGTGCCAGCAGCTTGGAGGCTGATAGGGGCTACACCTTC. Translating it yields CASSLEADRGYTF. Full variable domain (outside the CDR3, taken from reference TRBV7-9 and TRBJ1-2): DTGVSQNPRHKITKRGQNVTFRCDPISEHNRLYWYRQTLGQGPEFLTYFQNEAQLEKSRLLSDRFSAERPKGSFSTLEIQRTEQGDSAMYLCASSLEADRGYTFGSGTRLTVV.

J is TRBJ1-2 and V is TRBV28; 8 bases are shared with TRBD1. CDR1 MDHEN and CDR2 SYDVKM come from the germline V gene. Trimming cost V 5 bases and J 8 bases; bases outside gene matches: 10. The CDR3 extends over 14 amino acids. This CDR3 reads CASSRQWTGQGYTF. The CDR3 DNA sequence: TGTGCCAGCAGTAGGCAATGGACAGGGCAAGGCTACACCTTC.

In nucleotides, the CDR3 is TGTGCCAGCAGCCAGACTAGCGGGAGCACAGATACGCAGTATTTT. It yields the protein CASSQTSGSTDTQYF. The chain couples TRBV6-4 to TRBJ2-3, with 10 bases identical to TRBD2. V was clipped by 6 bases and J by 0 bases; unmatched bases: 3. This CDR3 is 15 amino acids long. CDR1 is MRHNA and CDR2 is SNTAGT in the germline V gene.

J is TRBJ1-4 and V is TRBV28; a possible D gene is TRBD1 (6 bases). Per the germline V gene, CDR1 is MDHEN and CDR2 is SYDVKM. V lost 5 bases, J lost 5 bases, and 15 bases lay in between. The CDR3 has 15 residues. The CDR3 coding sequence is TGTGCCAGCAGTCCCCCGGGAGGGGGAAATGAAAAACTGTTTTTT. Translated: CASSPPGGGNEKLFF.

The rearrangement joins TRBV28 to TRBJ1-4, with D perhaps matching TRBD1 (5 bases). CDR3 length: 14 residues. Per the germline V gene, CDR1 is MDHEN and CDR2 is SYDVKM. V was cut by 6 bases and J by 7 bases, with 15 bases left in between. The CDR3 spells CASSQDTEIEKLFF. The CDR3 DNA reads TGTGCCAGCAGCCAGGACACCGAAATTGAAAAACTGTTTTTT. Full variable domain (rest looked up from reference TRBV28 and TRBJ1-4): DVKVTQSSRYLVKRTGEKVFLECVQDMDHENMFWYRQDPGLGLRLIYFSYDVKMKEKGDIPEGYSVSREKKERFSLILESASTNQTSMYLCASSQDTEIEKLFFGSGTQLSVL.

V usage is TRBV6-1 and J usage is TRBJ1-1; D is perhaps TRBD1 (5 bases). Germline V gives CDR1 MNHNS, CDR2 SASEGT. V shed 7 bases and J shed 1 base, with 10 bases lying between them. The CDR3 totals 13 residues. CDR3: CASTRDSNTEAFF. The CDR3 DNA reads as TGTGCCAGCACCCGGGACTCGAACACTGAAGCTTTCTTT.

This chain connects TRBV19 to TRBJ1-2, with a possible D match to TRBD1 (6 bases). Looked up from germline, CDR1 is LNHDA and CDR2 is SQIVND (reference sequence). V lost 3 bases, J lost 6 bases, and 11 bases lay in between. This CDR3 has 13 amino acids. The DNA for the CDR3 is TGTGCCAGTAGTATTGCCGGGACAAATGGCTACACCTTC. The encoded protein is CASSIAGTNGYTF.

The V call is TRBV5-1, the J call TRBJ1-1, with 7 bases lining up with TRBD1. CDR3 length: 15 residues. CDR1 is SGHRS and CDR2 is YFSETQ in the germline V gene. The V segment lost 2 bases and the J segment 8 bases; nucleotides outside the gene matches: 12. The CDR3 loop reads CASSLRGQGDGEAFF. CDR3 DNA: TGCGCCAGCAGCTTAAGAGGGCAGGGGGACGGAGAAGCTTTCTTT.

Written as DNA, the CDR3 is TGTGCCAGCAGTTACGGGGGCGGACTCACTGAAGCTTTCTTT. This translates into CASSYGGGLTEAFF. J is TRBJ1-1 and V is TRBV6-6, with D perhaps matching TRBD1 (6 bases). Germline CDR1 is MNHNY and CDR2 is SVGAGI (reference sequence). This CDR3 spans 14 amino acids. The V gene lost 2 bases and the J gene lost 4 bases, with 11 bases spanning the gap.

The chain carries TRBV19 and TRBJ2-3; 7 nucleotides agree with TRBD2. The trim removed 8 bases at V and 5 bases at J, leaving 13 bases unmatched. CDR1 is LNHDA, CDR2 SQIVND, per germline (reference sequence). This CDR3 has 15 residues. In nucleotides, the CDR3 is TGTGCCAGTCGGAAAGACGGGGAGGGGAGAGATACGCAGTATTTT. Amino acid sequence: CASRKDGEGRDTQYF.

CDR3 amino acids: CASSSGVDYGYTF. CDR3 bases: TGTGCCAGCAGCTCCGGAGTGGACTATGGCTACACCTTC. The rearrangement joins TRBV5-5 to TRBJ1-2; D gene ambiguous. Germline V lookup: CDR1 SGHKS, CDR2 YYEKEE (reference sequence). The length of the CDR3 is 13 residues. V was shortened by 3 bases and J by 3 bases, with 9 bases between the two germline ends.

The chain has TRBV5-1 and TRBJ1-1, with no clear D. Germline loops: CDR1 SGHRS, CDR2 YFSETQ. This CDR3 has 16 amino acids. Trimming removed 4 bases from V and 0 bases from J, with 16 bases in between. CDR3 in amino acids: CASSLSGGAMNTEAFF. CDR3 DNA sequence: TGCGCCAGCAGCCTGTCGGGTGGCGCCATGAACACTGAAGCTTTCTTT.

Here the CDR3 reads CASTPGRSGYTF. CDR3 sequence (DNA): TGTGCCAGTACACCGGGAAGAAGTGGCTACACCTTC. The chain is built from TRBV19 and TRBJ1-2; D gene ambiguous. CDR3 size: 12 residues. Germline lookup yields CDR1 LNHDA and CDR2 SQIVND (reference sequence). V was cut by 7 bases and J by 7 bases, with 13 bases left in between.

This chain links TRBV4-2 with TRBJ2-5, with D possibly TRBD2 on 6 matching bases. Germline CDR1 and CDR2: LGHNA and YNFKEQ. The CDR3 covers 19 residues. Between the trimmed V and J ends, which lost 4 bases and 4 bases, there was a span of 28 bases. CDR3 nucleotide sequence: TGTGCCAGCAGCCCCCGTGTGGCGGGGCGAGCGGATCGGGGAGAGACCCAGTACTTC. Its protein product is CASSPRVAGRADRGETQYF.

A single count supports this clone. This chain connects TRBV19 to TRBJ2-5, with TRBD1 matching over 9 bases. V shed 5 bases and J 5 bases; nucleotides not matched to a gene: 6. The germline gives CDR1 LNHDA, CDR2 SQIVND (reference sequence). CDR3 length equals 14 residues. In DNA, the CDR3 is TGTGCCAGTAGTCCGAACAGGGGGCGGGAGACCCAGTACTTC. This translates into CASSPNRGRETQYF.

This clone appeared a few times. The chain employs TRBV10-3 and TRBJ1-2; possible D gene TRBD1, 6 bases. Germline V gene sequence: CDR1 ENHRY, CDR2 SYGVKD. This CDR3 comprises 15 residues. With 2 bases removed from V and 4 bases from J, the gap between germline ends came to 14 bases. DNA of the CDR3: TGTGCCATCAGTGAGATTGGTCAGGGGCTCTATGGCTACACCTTC. It is translated as CAISEIGQGLYGYTF.

This clone was found a few times. The V call is TRBV10-3, the J call TRBJ1-1; TRBD1 matches 8 bases. This CDR3 is built from 11 residues. Germline-derived CDR1 and CDR2 are ENHRY and SYGVKD. The junction had 5 bases not matched to a gene; V was cut back by 3 bases and J by 14 bases. In DNA form, the CDR3 reads TGTGCCATCAGTGATGGGACAGGCGGGTTCTTT. It is translated as CAISDGTGGFF.

The table lists this clone with a few counts. The sample contains more than one DNA sequence encoding this CDR3. The V and J genes are TRBV5-1 and TRBJ2-7; 10 nucleotides align to TRBD2. The CDR3 is made up of 14 amino acids. The V gene's germline CDR1 is SGHRS and CDR2 YFSETQ. The J segment lost 2 bases and the V segment lost 4 bases, leaving 3 bases of the junction unmatched. The CDR3 sequence: CASSTSGTAYEQYV. DNA for the CDR3: TGCGCCAGCAGCACTAGCGGGACCGCCTACGAGCAGTACGTC.

The chain has TRBV7-8 and TRBJ1-4; 7 bases are a match to TRBD1. J was trimmed by 10 bases and V by 5 bases; bases with no gene match: 16. The CDR3 spans 16 residues. Looked up from germline, CDR1 is SGHVS and CDR2 is FQNEAQ. The CDR3 DNA is TGTGCCAGCAGCCTGGGGATTGGGACAGTGGCGGGAAAACTGTTTTTT. Protein product: CASSLGIGTVAGKLFF.

This clone was seen more than once but under ten times. V usage is TRBV28 and J usage is TRBJ1-5; no reliable D call. Germline lookup yields CDR1 MDHEN and CDR2 SYDVKM. The CDR3 spans 13 residues. The V gene lost 8 bases and the J gene lost 2 bases, with 10 bases spanning the gap. The CDR3 is CASWLHRNQPQHF. In DNA, the CDR3 is TGTGCCAGCTGGCTCCATCGCAATCAGCCCCAGCATTTT.

This clone was recorded a few times. This chain connects TRBV18 to TRBJ1-1; 9 nucleotides line up with TRBD1. Germline V lookup: CDR1 KGHSH, CDR2 LQKENI. V shed 3 bases and J 7 bases; nucleotides not matched to a gene: 6. This CDR3 spans 14 amino acids. The CDR3 here is CASSPIGQGNEAFF. DNA of the CDR3: TGTGCCAGCTCACCGATTGGACAGGGGAATGAAGCTTTCTTT.

This chain links TRBV7-9 with TRBJ2-7, with 8 bases matching TRBD2. The V segment lost 1 base and the J segment 2 bases; nucleotides outside the gene matches: 4. CDR1 and CDR2 (germline): SEHNR, FQNEAQ (reference sequence). CDR3 length equals 15 residues. CDR3 sequence reads: CASSLGEAGAYEQYF. The CDR3 region has the DNA TGTGCCAGCAGCTTAGGGGAAGCGGGAGCCTACGAGCAGTACTTC.

The chain recombines TRBV5-1 with TRBJ2-5; TRBD1 matches at 8 bases. CDR3 length: 15 amino acids. Germline CDR1 SGHRS, CDR2 YFSETQ. The J segment lost 2 bases and the V segment lost 2 bases, leaving 5 bases of the junction unmatched. The DNA for the CDR3 is TGCGCCAGCAGCTTCGGGACAGGACAGCAAGAGACCCAGTACTTC. As protein: CASSFGTGQQETQYF.

This sequence joins TRBV9 and TRBJ1-1, with a weak D call TRBD1 (6 bases). Germline values: CDR1 SGDLS, CDR2 YYNGEE. V lost 3 bases and J 1 base, leaving 10 bases between the germline ends. The CDR3 loop spans 14 amino acids. This chain's CDR3 is CASSAGHGNTEAFF. CDR3 coding DNA: TGTGCCAGCAGCGCGGGACACGGGAACACTGAAGCTTTCTTT.

Regarding this clone: Other DNA sequences in the sample encode the same CDR3. This chain uses TRBV6-5 with TRBJ2-3, with D possibly TRBD2 on 5 matching bases. Trimming left V 6 bases short and J 1 base short, with 8 bases between. The CDR3 loop spans 13 amino acids. CDR1 is MNHEY and CDR2 is SVGAGI in the germline V gene. The CDR3 DNA reads TGTGCCAGCAGCTCCGGGGGCACAGATACGCAGTATTTT. It specifies CASSSGGTDTQYF.

The J gene is TRBJ1-2, the V gene TRBV9; 7 bases are shared with TRBD1. The V and J ends lost 6 bases and 8 bases, in that order; junction bases with no gene match: 4. This CDR3 region has 11 residues. Germline V lookup: CDR1 SGDLS, CDR2 YYNGEE. The CDR3 DNA reads as TGTGCCAGCAAACACAGGGGAGGCTACACCTTC. Residues: CASKHRGGYTF.

V usage is TRBV7-9 and J usage is TRBJ1-3; TRBD1 might be the D (5 bases). Between the trimmed V and J ends, which lost 1 base and 2 bases, there was a span of 12 bases. This CDR3 is built from 16 residues. Germline V gives CDR1 SEHNR, CDR2 FQNEAQ (reference sequence). CDR3 sequence: CASSLGGARAGNTIYF. The CDR3, as DNA: TGTGCCAGCAGCTTAGGGGGCGCGAGAGCTGGAAACACCATATATTTT.

The V and J genes are TRBV10-3 and TRBJ1-4; 7 nucleotides match TRBD1. The junction had 7 bases not matched to a gene; V was cut back by 9 bases and J by 6 bases. The CDR3 is 13 residues long. From germline, CDR1 is ENHRY and CDR2 SYGVKD. Here the CDR3 DNA reads TGTGCCATAGGGGGCAGGTCTGATGAAAAACTGTTTTTT. This codes for CAIGGRSDEKLFF.